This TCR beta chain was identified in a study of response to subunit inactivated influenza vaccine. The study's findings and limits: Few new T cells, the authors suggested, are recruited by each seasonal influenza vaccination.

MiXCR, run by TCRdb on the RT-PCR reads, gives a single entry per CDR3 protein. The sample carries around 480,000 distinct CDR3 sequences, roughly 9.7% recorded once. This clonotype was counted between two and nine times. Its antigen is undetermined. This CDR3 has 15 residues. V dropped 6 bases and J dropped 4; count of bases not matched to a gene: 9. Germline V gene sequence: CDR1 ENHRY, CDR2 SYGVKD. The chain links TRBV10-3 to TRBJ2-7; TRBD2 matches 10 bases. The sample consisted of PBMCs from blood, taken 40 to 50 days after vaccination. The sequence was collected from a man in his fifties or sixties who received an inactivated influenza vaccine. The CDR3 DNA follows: TGTGCCATCAGAAACCGGACTAGCGGTAAATACGAGCAGTACTTC. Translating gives CAIRNRTSGKYEQYF.